A single sample is the source of the 9 T cell receptor beta chains below, sequenced in a study of identical twins. Each CDR3 protein gets one entry after TCRdb re-called the 5' RACE reads with MiXCR. The sample records hundreds of thousands of distinct CDR3 sequences, over 12% being singletons. Sequenced input: memory (CD45RO+) T cells sorted from blood. All receptors come from a woman under 30 in good health.

This clonotype turned up a few times. This chain uses TRBV7-9 with TRBJ1-1, with TRBD1 as a possible D gene (5 bases). In germline, CDR1 is SEHNR, CDR2 FQNEAQ (reference sequence). This CDR3 spans 14 amino acids. Trimming took off 1 base at V and 7 bases at J, with 13 bases between the two ends. This chain's CDR3 is CASSLGDGKFEAFF. In DNA, the CDR3 is TGTGCCAGCAGCTTAGGGGACGGTAAATTTGAAGCTTTCTTT.

Ten or more counts support this clonotype. V usage is TRBV12-3 or TRBV12-4 and J usage is TRBJ2-7; D tentatively fits TRBD1 or TRBD2 (6 bases each). The V end was cut by 7 bases, the J end by 3 bases, with 16 bases between. The CDR3 has 14 amino acids. DNA of the CDR3: TGTGCCAGCACCCTAGGCAGGGGAGGCTACGAGCAGTACTTC. This gives the protein CASTLGRGGYEQYF.

The sample holds many counts of this clonotype. The chain has TRBV12-3 or TRBV12-4 and TRBJ2-1; 9 bases line up with TRBD1. This CDR3 has 14 amino acids. The junction had 5 bases not matched to a gene; V was cut back by 5 bases and J by 6 bases. The CDR3 nucleotides are TGTGCCAGCAGTACGGACAGGGGAGGCAATGAGCAGTTCTTC. Amino acids: CASSTDRGGNEQFF.

The genes are TRBV11-3 and TRBJ2-1; TRBD2 matches at 8 bases. This CDR3 spans 15 amino acids. V was pared by 4 bases and J by 4 bases, with 6 bases of the junction left unmatched. Germline CDR1 SGHNT, CDR2 YENEEA. Here the CDR3 DNA reads TGTGCCAGCAGCTACCGGACTAGCAATTACAATGAGCAGTTCTTC. Residues: CASSYRTSNYNEQFF.

CDR3 loop: CASRGQATSTDTQYF. The CDR3 DNA sequence: TGTGCCAGCAGAGGACAGGCCACTAGCACAGATACGCAGTATTTT. The chain links TRBV6-1 to TRBJ2-3, with 7 nucleotides matching TRBD1. Germline-derived CDR1 and CDR2 are MNHNS and SASEGT. After removal of 6 bases from V and 0 bases from J, the junction contained 6 bases not matched to a gene. This CDR3 contains 15 residues.

This clonotype has ten or more counts. This chain connects TRBV12-3 or TRBV12-4 to TRBJ1-1, with D tentatively TRBD1 (5 bases). Trimming stripped 6 bases from V and 3 bases from J, with 17 bases between. The CDR3 is 15 amino acids. CDR3 DNA sequence: TGTGCCAGCAGCTGGGACTCAGCCCGGGACACTGAAGCTTTCTTT. This translates into CASSWDSARDTEAFF.

This clonotype was detected only a few times. The J gene is TRBJ2-1, the V gene TRBV11-1; 8 bases match TRBD1. CDR1 and CDR2 (germline): SGHAT, FQDESV (reference sequence). This CDR3 contains 18 residues. Trimming at V came to 5 bases and at J to 8 bases, leaving 20 bases not matched to a gene. The CDR3 bases are TGTGCCAGCAGCCGGTCCTCGGGACAGGTTAGACAGTGGGATGAGCAGTTCTTC. It encodes CASSRSSGQVRQWDEQFF. The variable domain in full, completed from reference TRBV11-1 and TRBJ2-1, reads EAEVAQSPRYKITEKSQAVAFWCDPISGHATLYWYRQILGQGPELLVQFQDESVVDDSQLPKDRFSAERLKGVDSTLKIQPAELGDSAMYLCASSRSSGQVRQWDEQFFGPGTRLTVL.

This clonotype was seen repeatedly, ten times or more. The V gene is TRBV2, the J gene TRBJ1-6; no definite D call. Trimming took off 8 bases at V and 8 bases at J, with 13 bases between the two ends. CDR3 length: 13 amino acids. Germline V gene sequence: CDR1 SNHLY, CDR2 FYNNEI. For the CDR3, the DNA is TGTGCCAGCGGTCAGGCACCCTATTCACCCCTCCACTTT. Amino acids: CASGQAPYSPLHF.

V and J are TRBV3-1 and TRBJ2-7; D possibly corresponds to TRBD2 (6 bases). In germline, CDR1 is LGHDT, CDR2 YNNKEL (reference sequence). This CDR3 is built from 18 residues. V was cut by 0 bases and J by 4 bases, with 22 bases left in between. The CDR3 sequence is CASSQEGPSVTILYEQYF. For the CDR3, the DNA is TGTGCCAGCAGCCAAGAGGGTCCTAGCGTCACTATATTGTACGAGCAGTACTTC.